This T cell receptor (beta chain) was retrieved from a study of chemoradiotherapy in HPV16-positive cancers. As for the study in general: Candidate HPV-specific clones and shared TCR motifs came from two HPV16-positive patients.

Study-wide findings and caveats: Non-HPV-specific T cells did not expand in tumors during treatment, whereas candidate HPV-specific clones and E7-related motifs did.

Sequencing used immunoSEQ multiplex PCR; TCRdb keeps in-frame clones, though not all of them. The table records 25,000 to 40,000 clones, around 87% of them present only once. As to this clone: What it recognizes is unknown.

Samples were taken several times over chemoradiotherapy. Sequenced material: blood, taken from a patient who underwent chemoradiotherapy. This TCR was recovered from a human donor with HPV-associated anogenital cancer.

The CDR3 DNA is TGTGCCAGCAGCTTTTGGGGGGGGAATTCACCCCTCCACTTT. The encoded protein is CASSFWGGNSPLHF. This sequence joins TRBV5-4 and TRBJ1-6; the D gene is possibly TRBD1 (5 bases). Germline loops: CDR1 SGHNT, CDR2 YYREEE (reference sequence). CDR3 length equals 14 residues. V lost 2 bases, J lost 7 bases, and 10 bases lay in between.